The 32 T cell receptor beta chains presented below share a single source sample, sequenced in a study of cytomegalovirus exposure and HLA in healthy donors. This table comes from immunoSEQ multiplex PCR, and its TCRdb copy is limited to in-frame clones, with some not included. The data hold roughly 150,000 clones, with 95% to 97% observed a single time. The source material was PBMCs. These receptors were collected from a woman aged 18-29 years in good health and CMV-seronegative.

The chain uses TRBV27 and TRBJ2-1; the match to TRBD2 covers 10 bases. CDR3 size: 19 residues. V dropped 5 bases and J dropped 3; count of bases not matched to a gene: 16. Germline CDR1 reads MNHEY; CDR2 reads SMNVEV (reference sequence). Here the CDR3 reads CASSPRLAGIMGYYNEQFF. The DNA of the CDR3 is TGTGCCAGCAGTCCCCGACTAGCGGGTATTATGGGTTACTACAATGAGCAGTTCTTC.

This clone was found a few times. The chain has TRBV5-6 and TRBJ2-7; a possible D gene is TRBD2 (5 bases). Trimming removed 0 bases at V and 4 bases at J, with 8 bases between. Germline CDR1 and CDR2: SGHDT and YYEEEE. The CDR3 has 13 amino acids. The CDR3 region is CASSLASGYEQYF. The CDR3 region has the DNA TGTGCCAGCAGCTTGGCCTCGGGATACGAGCAGTACTTC.

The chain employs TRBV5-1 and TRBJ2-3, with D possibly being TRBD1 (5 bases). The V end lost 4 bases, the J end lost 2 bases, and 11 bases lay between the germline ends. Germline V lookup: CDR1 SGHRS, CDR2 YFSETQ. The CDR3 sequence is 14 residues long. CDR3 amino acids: CASSRQTFTDTQYF. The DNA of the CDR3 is TGCGCCAGCAGCAGACAGACTTTCACAGATACGCAGTATTTT.

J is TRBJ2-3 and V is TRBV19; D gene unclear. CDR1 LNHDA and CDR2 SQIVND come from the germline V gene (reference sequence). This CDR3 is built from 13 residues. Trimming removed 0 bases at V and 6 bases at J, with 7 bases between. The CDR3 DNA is TGTGCCAGTAGTATAGATCGGTCGGATACGCAGTATTTT. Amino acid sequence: CASSIDRSDTQYF. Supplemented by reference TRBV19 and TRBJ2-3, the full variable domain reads DGGITQSPKYLFRKEGQNVTLSCEQNLNHDAMYWYRQDPGQGLRLIYYSQIVNDFQKGDIAEGYSVSREKKESFPLTVTSAQKNPTAFYLCASSIDRSDTQYFGPGTRLTVL.

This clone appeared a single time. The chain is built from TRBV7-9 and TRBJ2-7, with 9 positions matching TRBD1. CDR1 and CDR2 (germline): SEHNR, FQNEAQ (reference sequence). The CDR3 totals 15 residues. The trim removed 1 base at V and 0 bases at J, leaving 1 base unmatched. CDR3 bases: TGTGCCAGCAGCTTAGGGACAGGGGCCTCCTACGAGCAGTACTTC. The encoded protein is CASSLGTGASYEQYF.

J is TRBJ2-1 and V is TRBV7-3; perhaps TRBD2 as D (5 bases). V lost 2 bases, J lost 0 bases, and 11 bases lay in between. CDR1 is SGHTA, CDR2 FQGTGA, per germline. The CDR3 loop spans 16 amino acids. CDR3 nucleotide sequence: TGTGCCAGCAGCTTAGGCCCTCGGGGCTCCTACAATGAGCAGTTCTTC. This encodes CASSLGPRGSYNEQFF.

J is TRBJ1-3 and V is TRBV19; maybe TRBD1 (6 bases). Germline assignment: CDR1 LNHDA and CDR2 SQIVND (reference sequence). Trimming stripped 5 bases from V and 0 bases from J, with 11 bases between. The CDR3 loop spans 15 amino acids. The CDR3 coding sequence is TGTGCCAGTAGTGGACAGTCGTCCTCTGGAAACACCATATATTTT. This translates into CASSGQSSSGNTIYF.

The chain's CDR3 is CASARGGADGNTIYF. CDR3 bases: TGTGCCAGCGCCCGAGGGGGGGCGGATGGAAACACCATATATTTT. This sequence joins TRBV9 and TRBJ1-3; D possibly corresponds to TRBD1 (6 bases). This CDR3 is built from 15 residues. The V gene lost 7 bases and the J gene lost 3 bases, with 17 bases spanning the gap. The V gene's germline CDR1 is SGDLS and CDR2 YYNGEE.

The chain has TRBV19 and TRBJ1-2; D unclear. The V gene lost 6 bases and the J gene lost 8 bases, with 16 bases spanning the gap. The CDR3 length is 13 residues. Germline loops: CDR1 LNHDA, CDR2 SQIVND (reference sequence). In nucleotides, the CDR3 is TGTGCCAGTAGCCGAGACTTCGAGGGAGGCTACACCTTC. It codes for CASSRDFEGGYTF.

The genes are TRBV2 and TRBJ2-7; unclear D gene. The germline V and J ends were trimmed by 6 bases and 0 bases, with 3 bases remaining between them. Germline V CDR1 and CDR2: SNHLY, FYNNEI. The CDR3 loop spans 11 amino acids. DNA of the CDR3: TGTGCCAGCAGGAGCTCCTACGAGCAGTACTTC. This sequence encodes CASRSSYEQYF.

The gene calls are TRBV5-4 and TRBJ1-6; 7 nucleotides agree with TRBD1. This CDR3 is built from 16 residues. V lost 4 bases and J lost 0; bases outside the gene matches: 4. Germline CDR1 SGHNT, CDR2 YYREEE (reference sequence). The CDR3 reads CASSLTGSSYNSPLHF. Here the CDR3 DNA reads TGTGCCAGCAGCCTGACAGGGAGCTCCTATAATTCACCCCTCCACTTT.

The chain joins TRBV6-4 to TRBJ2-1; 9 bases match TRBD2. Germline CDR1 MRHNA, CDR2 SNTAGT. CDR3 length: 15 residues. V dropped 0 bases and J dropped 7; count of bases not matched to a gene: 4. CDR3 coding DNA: TGTGCCAGCAGTGACTCCGCGGGGGGGCCTAATGAGCAGTTCTTC. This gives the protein CASSDSAGGPNEQFF.

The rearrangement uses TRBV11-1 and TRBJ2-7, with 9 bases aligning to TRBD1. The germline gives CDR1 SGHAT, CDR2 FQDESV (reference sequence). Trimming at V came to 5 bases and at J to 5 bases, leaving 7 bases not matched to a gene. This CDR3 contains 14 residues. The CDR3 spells CASSDRQGVHEQYF. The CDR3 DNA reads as TGTGCCAGCAGCGACAGACAGGGGGTGCACGAGCAGTACTTC.

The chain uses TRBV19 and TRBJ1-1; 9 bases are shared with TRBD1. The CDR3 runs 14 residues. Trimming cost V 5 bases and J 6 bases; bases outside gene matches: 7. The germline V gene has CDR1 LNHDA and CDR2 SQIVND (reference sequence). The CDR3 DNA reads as TGTGCCAGTAGTCGAGGACAGGGGCCGTCTGAAGCTTTCTTT. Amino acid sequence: CASSRGQGPSEAFF.

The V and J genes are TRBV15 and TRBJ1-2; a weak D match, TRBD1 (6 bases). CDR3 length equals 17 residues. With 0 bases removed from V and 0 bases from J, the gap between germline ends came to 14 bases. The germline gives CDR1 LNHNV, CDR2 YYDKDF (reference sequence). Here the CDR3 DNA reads TGTGCCACCAGCAGAGAGGATCGGGACATATCTAACTATGGCTACACCTTC. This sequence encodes CATSREDRDISNYGYTF.

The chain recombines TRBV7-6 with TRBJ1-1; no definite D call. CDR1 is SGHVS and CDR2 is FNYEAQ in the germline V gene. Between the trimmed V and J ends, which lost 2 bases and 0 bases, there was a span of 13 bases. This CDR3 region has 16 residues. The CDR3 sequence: CASSLNPGDLNTEAFF. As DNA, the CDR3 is TGTGCCAGCAGCTTAAACCCGGGAGACTTGAACACTGAAGCTTTCTTT.

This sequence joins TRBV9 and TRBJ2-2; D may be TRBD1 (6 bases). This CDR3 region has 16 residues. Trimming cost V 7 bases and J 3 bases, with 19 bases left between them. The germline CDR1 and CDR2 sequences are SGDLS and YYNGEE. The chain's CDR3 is CASASPGQTHTGELFF. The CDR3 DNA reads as TGTGCCAGCGCTTCTCCTGGACAGACCCACACCGGGGAGCTGTTTTTT.

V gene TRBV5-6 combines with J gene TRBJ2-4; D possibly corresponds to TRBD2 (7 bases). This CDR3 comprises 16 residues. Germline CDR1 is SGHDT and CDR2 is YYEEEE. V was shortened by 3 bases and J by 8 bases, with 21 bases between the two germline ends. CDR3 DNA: TGTGCCAGCAGCTCCCCACCTGAGGGGAGGGGGTACATTCAGTACTTC. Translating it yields CASSSPPEGRGYIQYF.

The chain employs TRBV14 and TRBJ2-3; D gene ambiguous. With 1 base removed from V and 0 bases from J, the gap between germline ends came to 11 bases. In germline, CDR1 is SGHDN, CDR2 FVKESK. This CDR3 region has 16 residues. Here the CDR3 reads CASSQGVAASTDTQYF. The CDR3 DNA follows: TGTGCCAGCAGCCAAGGGGTAGCTGCTAGCACAGATACGCAGTATTTT. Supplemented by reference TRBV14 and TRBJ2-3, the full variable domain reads EAGVTQFPSHSVIEKGQTVTLRCDPISGHDNLYWYRRVMGKEIKFLLHFVKESKQDESGMPNNRFLAERTGGTYSTLKVQPAELEDSGVYFCASSQGVAASTDTQYFGPGTRLTVL.

The CDR3 DNA follows: TGTGCCAGCACCTCTGGAAACACCATATATTTT. This translates into CASTSGNTIYF. The chain links TRBV30 to TRBJ1-3; no reliable D call. The CDR3 sequence is 11 residues long. The V gene's germline CDR1 is GTSNPN and CDR2 SVGIG (reference sequence). Trimming shortened V by 8 bases and J by 0 bases, and 5 bases separated the two germline ends.

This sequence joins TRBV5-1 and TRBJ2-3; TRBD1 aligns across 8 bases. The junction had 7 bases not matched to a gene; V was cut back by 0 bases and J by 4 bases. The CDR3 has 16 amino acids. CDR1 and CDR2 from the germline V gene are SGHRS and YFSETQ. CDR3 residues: CASSLGQGAGADTQYF. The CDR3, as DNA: TGCGCCAGCAGCTTGGGGCAGGGGGCTGGCGCAGATACGCAGTATTTT. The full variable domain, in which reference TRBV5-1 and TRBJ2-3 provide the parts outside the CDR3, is KAGVTQTPRYLIKTRGQQVTLSCSPISGHRSVSWYQQTPGQGLQFLFEYFSETQRNKGNFPGRFSGRQFSNSRSEMNVSTLELGDSALYLCASSLGQGAGADTQYFGPGTRLTVL.

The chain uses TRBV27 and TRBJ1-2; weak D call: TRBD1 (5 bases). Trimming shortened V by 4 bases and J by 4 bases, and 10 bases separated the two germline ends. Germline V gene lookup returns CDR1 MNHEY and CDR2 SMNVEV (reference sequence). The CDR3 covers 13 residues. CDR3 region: CASSYGASYGYTF. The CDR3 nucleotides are TGTGCCAGCAGTTATGGGGCCTCCTATGGCTACACCTTC.

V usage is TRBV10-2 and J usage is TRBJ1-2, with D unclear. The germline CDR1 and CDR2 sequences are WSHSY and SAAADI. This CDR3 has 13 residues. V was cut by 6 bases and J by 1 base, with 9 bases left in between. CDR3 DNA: TGCGCCAGCAGACCACAGAGTAACTATGGCTACACCTTC. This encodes CASRPQSNYGYTF.

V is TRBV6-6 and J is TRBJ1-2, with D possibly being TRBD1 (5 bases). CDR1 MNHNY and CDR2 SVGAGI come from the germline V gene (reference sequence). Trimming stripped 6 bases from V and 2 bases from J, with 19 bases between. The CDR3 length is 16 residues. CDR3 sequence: CASSSTTRGVNYGYTF. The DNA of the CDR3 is TGTGCCAGCAGCTCTACCACGCGGGGGGTGAACTATGGCTACACCTTC.

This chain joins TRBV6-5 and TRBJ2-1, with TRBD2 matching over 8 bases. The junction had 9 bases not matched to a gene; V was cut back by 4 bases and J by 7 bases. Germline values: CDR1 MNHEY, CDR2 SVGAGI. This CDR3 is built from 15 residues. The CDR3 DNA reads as TGTGCCAGCAGTTCCCAATCAGCGGGGGAGAATGAGCAGTTCTTC. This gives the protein CASSSQSAGENEQFF.

In DNA, the CDR3 is TGTGCCAGCAGTTACGGCGGGGGCCGGGATACGCAGTATTTT. Translating gives CASSYGGGRDTQYF. The genes are TRBV6-6 and TRBJ2-3; D perhaps matches TRBD2 (7 bases). The CDR3 has 14 residues. CDR1 is MNHNY and CDR2 is SVGAGI in the germline V gene (reference sequence). Trimming shortened V by 2 bases and J by 6 bases, and 12 bases separated the two germline ends.

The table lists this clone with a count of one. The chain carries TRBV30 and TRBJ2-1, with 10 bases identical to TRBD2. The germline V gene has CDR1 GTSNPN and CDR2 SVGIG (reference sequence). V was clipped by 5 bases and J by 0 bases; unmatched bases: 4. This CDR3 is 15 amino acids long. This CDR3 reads CAWSSGGSSYNEQFF. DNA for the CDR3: TGTGCCTGGTCTAGCGGGGGATCCTCCTACAATGAGCAGTTCTTC.

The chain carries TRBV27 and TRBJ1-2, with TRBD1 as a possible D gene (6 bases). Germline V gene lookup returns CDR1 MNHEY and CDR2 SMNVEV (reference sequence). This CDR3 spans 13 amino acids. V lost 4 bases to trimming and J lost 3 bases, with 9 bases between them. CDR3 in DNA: TGTGCCAGCAGTTCGGCAGGGGACTATGGCTACACCTTC. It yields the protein CASSSAGDYGYTF.

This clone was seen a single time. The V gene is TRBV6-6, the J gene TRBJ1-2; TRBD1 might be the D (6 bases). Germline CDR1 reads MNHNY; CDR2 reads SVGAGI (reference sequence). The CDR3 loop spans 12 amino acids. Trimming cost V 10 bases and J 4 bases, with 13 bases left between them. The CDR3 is CATVAGAYGYTF. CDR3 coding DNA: TGTGCCACCGTAGCAGGGGCCTATGGCTACACCTTC.

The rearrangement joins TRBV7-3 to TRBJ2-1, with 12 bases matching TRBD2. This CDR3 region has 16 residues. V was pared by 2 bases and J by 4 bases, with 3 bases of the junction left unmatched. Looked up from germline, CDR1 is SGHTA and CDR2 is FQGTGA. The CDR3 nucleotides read TGTGCCAGCAGCTTATTAGGACTAGCGGGGTACAATGAGCAGTTCTTC. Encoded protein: CASSLLGLAGYNEQFF. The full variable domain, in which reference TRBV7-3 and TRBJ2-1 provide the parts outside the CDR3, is GAGVSQTPSNKVTEKGKYVELRCDPISGHTALYWYRQSLGQGPEFLIYFQGTGAADDSGLPNDRFFAVRPEGSVSTLKIQRTERGDSAVYLCASSLLGLAGYNEQFFGPGTRLTVL.

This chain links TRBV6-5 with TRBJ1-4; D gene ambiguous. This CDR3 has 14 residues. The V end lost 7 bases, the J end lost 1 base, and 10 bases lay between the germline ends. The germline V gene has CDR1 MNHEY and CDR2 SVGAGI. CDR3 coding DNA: TGTGCCAGCAAACACAGCCAAACTAATGAAAAACTGTTTTTT. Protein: CASKHSQTNEKLFF.

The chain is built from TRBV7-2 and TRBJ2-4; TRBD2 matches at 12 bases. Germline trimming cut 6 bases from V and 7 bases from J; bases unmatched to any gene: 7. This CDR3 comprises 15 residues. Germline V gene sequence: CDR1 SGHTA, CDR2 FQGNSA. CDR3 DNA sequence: TGTGCCAGCAGGCAAAGCGGACTAGCGGGGAACATTCAGTACTTC. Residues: CASRQSGLAGNIQYF.